This T cell receptor (beta chain) was captured by sequencing in a study of immune evolution from preneoplasia to lung adenocarcinoma. This clone is termed medium-sized. This CDR3 is built from 11 residues. Germline loops: CDR1 MNHEY, CDR2 SMNVEV (reference sequence). V dropped 5 bases and J dropped 2 bases, with 2 bases sitting between them. Between the mid-2010s and the late 2010s, patients underwent resection in Japan or China. Each case's diagnosis was confirmed by two pathologists on H&E. The repertoire was sequenced with immunoSEQ multiplex PCR; TCRdb's copy has only in-frame clones and lacks some. The table includes several thousand clones, 75% to 90% detected once.

This chain joins TRBV27 and TRBJ2-3; D gene uncertain. The TCR comes from a donor of 70 years or more with lung adenocarcinoma. Sequencing was performed on FFPE minimally invasive lung adenocarcinoma tissue. The CDR3 protein is CASSDTDTQYF. The CDR3 region has the DNA TGTGCCAGCAGTGACACAGATACGCAGTATTTT.